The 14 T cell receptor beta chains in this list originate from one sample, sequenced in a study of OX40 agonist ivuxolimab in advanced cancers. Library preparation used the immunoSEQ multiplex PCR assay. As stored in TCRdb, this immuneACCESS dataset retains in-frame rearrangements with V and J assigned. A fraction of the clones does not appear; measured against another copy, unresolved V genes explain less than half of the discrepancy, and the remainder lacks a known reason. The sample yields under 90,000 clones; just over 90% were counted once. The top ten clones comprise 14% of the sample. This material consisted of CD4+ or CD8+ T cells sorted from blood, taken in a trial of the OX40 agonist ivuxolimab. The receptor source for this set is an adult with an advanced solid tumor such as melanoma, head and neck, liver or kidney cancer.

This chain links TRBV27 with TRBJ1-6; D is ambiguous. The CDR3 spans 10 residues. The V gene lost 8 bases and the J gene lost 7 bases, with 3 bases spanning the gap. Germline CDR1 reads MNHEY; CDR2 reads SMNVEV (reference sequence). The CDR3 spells CASGNSPLHF. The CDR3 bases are TGTGCCAGCGGGAATTCACCCCTCCACTTT.

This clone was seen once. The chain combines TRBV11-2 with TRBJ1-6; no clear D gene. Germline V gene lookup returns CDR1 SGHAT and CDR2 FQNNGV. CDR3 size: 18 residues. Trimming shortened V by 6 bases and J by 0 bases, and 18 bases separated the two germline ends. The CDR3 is CASRPLGRVSSYNSPLHF. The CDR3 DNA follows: TGTGCCAGCAGACCGCTAGGTCGGGTGAGCTCCTATAATTCACCCCTCCACTTT.

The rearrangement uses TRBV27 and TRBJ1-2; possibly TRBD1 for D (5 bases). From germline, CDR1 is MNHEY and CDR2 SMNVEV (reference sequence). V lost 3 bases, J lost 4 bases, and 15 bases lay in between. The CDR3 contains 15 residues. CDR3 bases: TGTGCCAGCAGTTTCAGGGACCAGGGTTTCTATGGCTACACCTTC. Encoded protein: CASSFRDQGFYGYTF.

This CDR3 is CASSVEDSGGAEETQYF. In nucleotides, the CDR3 is TGTGCCAGCAGCGTAGAAGATAGCGGGGGGGCGGAGGAGACCCAGTACTTC. J is TRBJ2-5 and V is TRBV9, with 11 bases identical to TRBD2. CDR1 is SGDLS and CDR2 is YYNGEE in the germline V gene. The CDR3 is 17 amino acids. With V trimmed by 0 bases and J by 5 bases, 9 bases remained unmatched.

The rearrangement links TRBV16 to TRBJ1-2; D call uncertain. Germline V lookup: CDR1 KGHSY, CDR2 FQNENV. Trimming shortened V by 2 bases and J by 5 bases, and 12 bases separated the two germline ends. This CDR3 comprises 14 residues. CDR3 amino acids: CASSQARRDYGYTF. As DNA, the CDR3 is TGTGCCAGCAGCCAAGCCCGAAGGGATTATGGCTACACCTTC.

The CDR3 reads CASSLEHEQYF. The DNA for the CDR3 is TGTGCCAGCAGCTTAGAGCACGAGCAGTACTTC. The chain uses TRBV7-6 and TRBJ2-7; D gene ambiguous. Trimming cost V 1 base and J 5 bases, with 3 bases left between them. CDR1 is SGHVS and CDR2 is FNYEAQ in the germline V gene. CDR3 size: 11 residues.

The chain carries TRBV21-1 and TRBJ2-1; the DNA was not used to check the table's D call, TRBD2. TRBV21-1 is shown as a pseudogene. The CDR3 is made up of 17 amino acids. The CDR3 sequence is CASSKQGTSGTYNEQFF. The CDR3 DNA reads TGTGCCAGCAGCAAACAAGGGACTAGCGGAACCTACAATGAGCAGTTCTTC.

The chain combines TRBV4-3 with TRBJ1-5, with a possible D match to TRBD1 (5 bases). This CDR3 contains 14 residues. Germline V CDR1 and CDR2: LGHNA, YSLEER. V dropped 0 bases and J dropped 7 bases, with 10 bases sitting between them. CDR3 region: CASSQDKGRQPQHF. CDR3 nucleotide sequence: TGCGCCAGCAGCCAAGACAAGGGGCGGCAGCCCCAGCATTTT.

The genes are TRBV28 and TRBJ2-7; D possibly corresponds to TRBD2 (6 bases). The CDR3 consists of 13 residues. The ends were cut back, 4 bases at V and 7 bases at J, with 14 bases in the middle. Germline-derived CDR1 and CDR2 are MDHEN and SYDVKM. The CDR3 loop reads CASSSQRAGEQYF. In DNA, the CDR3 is TGTGCCAGCAGTTCCCAACGTGCGGGGGAGCAGTACTTC.

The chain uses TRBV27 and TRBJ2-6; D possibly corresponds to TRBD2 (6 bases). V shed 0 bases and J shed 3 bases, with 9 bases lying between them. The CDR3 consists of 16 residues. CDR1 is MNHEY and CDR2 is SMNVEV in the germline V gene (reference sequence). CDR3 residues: CASSLSGGGGANVLTF. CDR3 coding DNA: TGTGCCAGCAGTTTATCCGGGGGAGGTGGGGCCAACGTCCTGACTTTC. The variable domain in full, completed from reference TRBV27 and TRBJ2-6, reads EAQVTQNPRYLITVTGKKLTVTCSQNMNHEYMSWYRQDPGLGLRQIYYSMNVEVTDKGDVPEGYKVSRKEKRNFPLILESPSPNQTSLYFCASSLSGGGGANVLTFGAGSRLTVL.

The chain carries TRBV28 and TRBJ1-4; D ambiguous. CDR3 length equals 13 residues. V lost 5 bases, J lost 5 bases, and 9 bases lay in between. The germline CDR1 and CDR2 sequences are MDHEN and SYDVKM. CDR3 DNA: TGTGCCAGCAGTACCAACGAGAATGAAAAACTGTTTTTT. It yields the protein CASSTNENEKLFF.

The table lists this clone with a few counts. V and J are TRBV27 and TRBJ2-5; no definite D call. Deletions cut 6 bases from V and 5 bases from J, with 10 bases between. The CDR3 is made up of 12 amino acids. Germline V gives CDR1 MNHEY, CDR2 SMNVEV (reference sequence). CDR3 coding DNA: TGTGCCAGCAGCACCATCCGGGAGACCCAGTACTTC. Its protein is CASSTIRETQYF.

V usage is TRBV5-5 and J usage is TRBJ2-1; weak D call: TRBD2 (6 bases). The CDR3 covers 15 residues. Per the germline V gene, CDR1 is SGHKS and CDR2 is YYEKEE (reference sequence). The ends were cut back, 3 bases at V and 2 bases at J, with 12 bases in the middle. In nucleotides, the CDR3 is TGTGCCAGCAGCTGGGACTTGGGAGCCTACAATGAGCAGTTCTTC. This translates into CASSWDLGAYNEQFF.

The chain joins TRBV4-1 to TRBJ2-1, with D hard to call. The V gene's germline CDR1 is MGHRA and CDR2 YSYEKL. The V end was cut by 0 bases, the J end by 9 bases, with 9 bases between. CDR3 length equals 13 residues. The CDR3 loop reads CASSQDFGPEQFF. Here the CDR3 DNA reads TGCGCCAGCAGCCAAGATTTCGGCCCTGAGCAGTTCTTC.